Presented here are 10 T cell receptor beta chains from one specimen sequenced in a study of cytomegalovirus exposure and HLA in healthy donors. It was with 60 Vbeta and 13 Jbeta primers that the PCR ran. Data came from immunoSEQ multiplex PCR; TCRdb stores just in-frame clones and leaves some out. The sample shows 150,000 to 200,000 clones, around 79% of them seen only once. Specimen: PBMCs. All receptors derive from a woman aged 45-60 years in good health and CMV-seronegative.

The sample holds one count of this clone. The V and J genes are TRBV7-9 and TRBJ1-2; TRBD1 matches 7 bases. The CDR3 length is 14 residues. CDR1 SEHNR and CDR2 FQNEAQ come from the germline V gene (reference sequence). The V gene end was trimmed by 3 bases and the J gene end by 4 bases; junction bases not matched to a gene: 5. CDR3 DNA: TGTGCCAGCAGCTTGGGACAGAAACCCTATGGCTACACCTTC. Its protein is CASSLGQKPYGYTF. The whole variable domain, remainder taken from reference TRBV7-9 and TRBJ1-2, is DTGVSQNPRHKITKRGQNVTFRCDPISEHNRLYWYRQTLGQGPEFLTYFQNEAQLEKSRLLSDRFSAERPKGSFSTLEIQRTEQGDSAMYLCASSLGQKPYGYTFGSGTRLTVV.

To note about this clone: A read error may account for a junction end that differs from germline. The genes are TRBV7-3 and TRBJ2-2, with a possible D match to TRBD1 (8 bases). This CDR3 comprises 14 residues. Germline V gene data show CDR1 as SGHTA and CDR2 as FQGTGA. CDR3 sequence: CASSITGGAGELFF. The CDR3 DNA reads TGTGCCAGCAGCATAACAGGGGGGGCCGGGGAGCTGTTTTTT.

This clone was observed a handful of times. V and J are TRBV5-1 and TRBJ1-1; D ambiguous. V was trimmed by 4 bases and J by 0 bases, leaving 10 bases between them. The CDR3 contains 14 residues. Per the germline V gene, CDR1 is SGHRS and CDR2 is YFSETQ. CDR3 DNA sequence: TGCGCCAGCAGCCGTGTGGAGTTGAACACTGAAGCTTTCTTT. It encodes CASSRVELNTEAFF.

The J gene is TRBJ2-3, the V gene TRBV4-2, with D perhaps matching TRBD1 (5 bases). The ends were cut back, 8 bases at V and 2 bases at J, with 11 bases in the middle. The CDR3 runs to 13 residues. Germline CDR1 LGHNA, CDR2 YNFKEQ. As DNA, the CDR3 is TGTGCCAGCGTTGACAGCAACACAGATACGCAGTATTTT. Amino acid sequence: CASVDSNTDTQYF.

This clone showed up just once. The rearrangement uses TRBV7-2 and TRBJ1-1; D ambiguous. Looked up from germline, CDR1 is SGHTA and CDR2 is FQGNSA. The CDR3 loop spans 14 amino acids. Deletions cut 7 bases from V and 2 bases from J, with 14 bases between. CDR3 sequence: CASTPTLLNTEAFF. In DNA, the CDR3 is TGTGCCAGCACCCCCACTCTGTTAAACACTGAAGCTTTCTTT.

In its sample, this clone was seen once. The CDR3: CASSFRGTGGLPNYGYTF. CDR3 DNA sequence: TGTGCCAGCAGTTTCCGGGGGACAGGGGGCCTACCTAACTATGGCTACACCTTC. The chain links TRBV28 to TRBJ1-2; 12 bases map to TRBD1. From germline, CDR1 is MDHEN and CDR2 SYDVKM. CDR3 size: 18 residues. Trimming cost V 3 bases and J 0 bases; bases outside gene matches: 8.

This chain uses TRBV11-2 with TRBJ1-1; unclear D gene. The CDR3 length is 14 residues. Germline V CDR1 and CDR2: SGHAT, FQNNGV. Between the trimmed V and J ends, which lost 3 bases and 0 bases, there was a span of 8 bases. CDR3 sequence: CASSFEGLNTEAFF. CDR3 nucleotides: TGTGCCAGCAGCTTTGAGGGCCTGAACACTGAAGCTTTCTTT.

The gene calls are TRBV27 and TRBJ2-2; D possibly corresponds to TRBD2 (7 bases). This CDR3 region has 17 residues. Trimming took 5 bases from V and 3 from J, leaving 19 bases between them. Germline CDR1 and CDR2: MNHEY and SMNVEV (reference sequence). CDR3 region: CASSKWGGRSDTGELFF. DNA of the CDR3: TGTGCCAGCAGTAAATGGGGGGGGCGTTCAGACACCGGGGAGCTGTTTTTT.

This clone is a singleton in its sample. V and J are TRBV28 and TRBJ2-2, with D tentatively TRBD2 (6 bases). The V gene's germline CDR1 is MDHEN and CDR2 SYDVKM. CDR3 length: 14 residues. The V gene lost 5 bases and the J gene lost 4 bases, with 11 bases spanning the gap. CDR3 nucleotide sequence: TGTGCCAGCAGTCTGACTAGTGTCACCGGGGAGCTGTTTTTT. Protein product: CASSLTSVTGELFF. Full variable domain (remainder filled in from reference TRBV28 and TRBJ2-2): DVKVTQSSRYLVKRTGEKVFLECVQDMDHENMFWYRQDPGLGLRLIYFSYDVKMKEKGDIPEGYSVSREKKERFSLILESASTNQTSMYLCASSLTSVTGELFFGEGSRLTVL.

CDR3 coding DNA: TGTGCCAGCAGCTTTAGCGGGGGCCTAGTCTATGGCTACACCTTC. Its protein product is CASSFSGGLVYGYTF. The V call is TRBV5-6, the J call TRBJ1-2, with TRBD1 as a possible D gene (6 bases). The germline V gene has CDR1 SGHDT and CDR2 YYEEEE. V lost 2 bases, J lost 4 bases, and 15 bases lay in between. The CDR3 runs to 15 residues.